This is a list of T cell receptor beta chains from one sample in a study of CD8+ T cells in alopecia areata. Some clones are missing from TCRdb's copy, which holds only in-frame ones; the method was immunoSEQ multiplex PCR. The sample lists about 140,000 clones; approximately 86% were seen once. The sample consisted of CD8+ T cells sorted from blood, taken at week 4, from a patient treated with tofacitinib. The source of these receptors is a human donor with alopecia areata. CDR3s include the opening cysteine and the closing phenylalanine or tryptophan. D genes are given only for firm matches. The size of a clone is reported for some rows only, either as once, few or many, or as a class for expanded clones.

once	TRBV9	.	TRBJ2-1	CASSPRGNNEQFF	TGTGCCAGCAGCCCTCGGGGGAACAATGAGCAGTTCTTC
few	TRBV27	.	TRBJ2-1	CASSLSAGNNEQFF	TGTGCCAGCAGTTTATCGGCCGGAAACAATGAGCAGTTCTTC
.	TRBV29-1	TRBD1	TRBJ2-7	CSVAGPGTGFAEQYF	TGCAGCGTAGCCGGACCCGGGACAGGGTTTGCCGAGCAGTACTTC
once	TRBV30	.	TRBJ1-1	CAWSLRWTEAFF	TGTGCCTGGTCCCTTAGATGGACTGAAGCTTTCTTT
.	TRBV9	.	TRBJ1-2	CASSPGDYGYTF	TGTGCCAGCAGCCCAGGGGACTATGGCTACACCTTC
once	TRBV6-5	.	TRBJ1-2	CASRWGHGYTF	TGTGCCAGCCGCTGGGGGCATGGCTACACCTTC
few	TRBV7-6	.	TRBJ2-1	CASSLGGLRMYEQFF	TGTGCCAGCAGCTTAGGGGGACTGCGTATGTATGAGCAGTTCTTC
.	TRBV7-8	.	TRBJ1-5	CASSLGEPQHF	TGTGCCAGCAGCTTAGGGGAGCCCCAGCATTTT
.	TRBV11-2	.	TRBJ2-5	CASSPQNDQETQYF	TGTGCCAGCAGCCCACAAAATGATCAAGAGACCCAGTACTTC
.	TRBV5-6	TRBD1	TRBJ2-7	CASSDRDRHYEQYF	TGTGCCAGCAGCGACCGGGACAGACACTACGAGCAGTACTTC
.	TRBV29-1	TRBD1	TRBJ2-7	CSVVRDSGYEQYF	TGCAGCGTTGTACGGGACAGTGGCTACGAGCAGTACTTC
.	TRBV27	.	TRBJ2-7	CASSFSESYEQYF	TGTGCCAGCAGTTTCTCTGAATCCTACGAGCAGTACTTC
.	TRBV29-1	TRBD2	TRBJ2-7	CSAGGLAGSYEQYF	TGCAGCGCCGGCGGACTAGCGGGGTCCTACGAGCAGTACTTC
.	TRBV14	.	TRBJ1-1	CASSQYSRNTEAFF	TGTGCCAGCAGCCAATACTCAAGGAACACTGAAGCTTTCTTT
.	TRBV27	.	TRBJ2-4	CASSQGMGGGNIQYF	TGTGCCAGCAGCCAGGGAATGGGAGGTGGGAACATTCAGTACTTC
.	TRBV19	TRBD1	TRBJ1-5	CASSDRGANNQPQHF	TGTGCCAGTAGCGACAGGGGGGCAAACAATCAGCCCCAGCATTTT
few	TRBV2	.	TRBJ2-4	CASKGFRVYF	TGTGCCAGCAAAGGGTTTAGAGTGTACTTC
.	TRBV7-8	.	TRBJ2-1	CASSSPLYDEQFF	TGTGCCAGCAGCTCCCCATTATACGATGAGCAGTTCTTC
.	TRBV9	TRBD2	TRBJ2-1	CASSVAGGLYNEQFF	TGTGCCAGCAGCGTCGCGGGGGGACTCTACAATGAGCAGTTCTTC
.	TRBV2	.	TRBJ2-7	CASSDTDSGYLGEQYF	TGTGCCAGCAGTGACACAGATAGCGGTTACCTAGGCGAGCAGTACTTC